This entry lists 26 T cell receptor beta chains sequenced from one sample in a study of blood T cell repertoires in COVID-19. Measured with immunoSEQ multiplex PCR; TCRdb has only the in-frame clones, and not every one. The sample lists 100,000 to 150,000 clones, about 89% seen once, with more than 3.5% in the top ten. Sequenced material: peripheral blood. The receptors were sampled from a man in his 60s with COVID-19, enrolled during active disease.

The rearrangement joins TRBV7-7 to TRBJ2-7, with D perhaps matching TRBD2 (6 bases). In germline, CDR1 is SSHAT, CDR2 FNYEAQ (reference sequence). Trimming cost V 5 bases and J 7 bases, with 15 bases left between them. This CDR3 is 13 amino acids long. As DNA, the CDR3 is TGTGCCAGCAGCCTATCCGGGGCGGGGGAGCAGTACTTC. Its translation is CASSLSGAGEQYF.

The chain combines TRBV7-3 with TRBJ2-5, with 10 bases fitting TRBD2. Germline values: CDR1 SGHTA, CDR2 FQGTGA. The V and J ends lost 8 bases and 5 bases, in that order; junction bases with no gene match: 8. The CDR3 runs to 14 residues. The CDR3 reads CASSSGGAYETQYF. DNA of the CDR3: TGTGCCAGCTCAAGCGGGGGGGCCTATGAGACCCAGTACTTC.

The chain links TRBV16 to TRBJ1-1, with a possible D match to TRBD1 (6 bases). Germline V gene data show CDR1 as KGHSY and CDR2 as FQNENV. Trimming removed 0 bases from V and 6 bases from J, with 11 bases in between. This CDR3 comprises 14 residues. DNA of the CDR3: TGTGCCAGCAGCCAATCGACAGGCGCTTCTGAAGCTTTCTTT. This translates into CASSQSTGASEAFF.

This rearrangement joins TRBV5-5 to TRBJ1-3, with 7 bases fitting TRBD1. V gave up 2 bases and J gave up 0 bases; unmatched junction bases: 11. The length of the CDR3 is 18 residues. Germline V lookup: CDR1 SGHKS, CDR2 YYEKEE (reference sequence). CDR3 region: CASSFFSTGVSSGNTIYF. The CDR3 nucleotides are TGTGCCAGCAGCTTTTTTAGCACAGGGGTTAGCTCTGGAAACACCATATATTTT.

This clone was seen just once. This chain connects TRBV11-2 to TRBJ1-1; D ambiguous. This CDR3 spans 14 amino acids. Looked up from germline, CDR1 is SGHAT and CDR2 is FQNNGV. V shed 1 base and J shed 8 bases, with 14 bases lying between them. The CDR3 DNA reads as TGTGCCAGCAGCTTAGCGCGGGCTACAGAGGAAGCTTTCTTT. Its protein is CASSLARATEEAFF.

The V and J genes are TRBV5-1 and TRBJ1-4; D uncertain. This CDR3 has 14 amino acids. Germline CDR1 reads SGHRS; CDR2 reads YFSETQ. V was trimmed by 1 base and J by 8 bases, leaving 12 bases between them. The CDR3 loop is CASSLSSEYEKLFF. CDR3 DNA: TGCGCCAGCAGCTTGAGTTCGGAGTACGAAAAACTGTTTTTT. Full variable domain (remainder filled in from reference TRBV5-1 and TRBJ1-4): KAGVTQTPRYLIKTRGQQVTLSCSPISGHRSVSWYQQTPGQGLQFLFEYFSETQRNKGNFPGRFSGRQFSNSRSEMNVSTLELGDSALYLCASSLSSEYEKLFFGSGTQLSVL.

The V and J genes are TRBV5-4 and TRBJ2-5; 11 bases fit TRBD1. This CDR3 comprises 16 residues. Germline trimming cut 3 bases from V and 4 bases from J; bases unmatched to any gene: 8. Germline V gives CDR1 SGHNT, CDR2 YYREEE (reference sequence). The CDR3 DNA is TGTGCCAGCAGCTCACCTACGGGACAGGGGGGAGAGACCCAGTACTTC. This encodes CASSSPTGQGGETQYF.

Only a few counts were recorded for this clone. The J gene is TRBJ1-4, the V gene TRBV19; D might be TRBD1 (6 bases). The CDR3 extends over 13 amino acids. V was pared by 6 bases and J by 5 bases, with 10 bases between. Germline CDR1 reads LNHDA; CDR2 reads SQIVND (reference sequence). The chain's CDR3 is CASSRGQNEKLFF. CDR3 nucleotide sequence: TGTGCCAGTAGCAGGGGCCAAAATGAAAAACTGTTTTTT.

A single count supports this clone. The rearrangement uses TRBV27 and TRBJ1-6; D might be TRBD1 (6 bases). The V gene's germline CDR1 is MNHEY and CDR2 SMNVEV (reference sequence). V lost 3 bases, J lost 8 bases, and 11 bases lay in between. The CDR3 totals 14 residues. The CDR3 DNA reads TGTGCCAGCAGTTTTTCAGGGGTTGATTCACCCCTCCACTTT. The encoded protein is CASSFSGVDSPLHF.

V usage is TRBV7-9 and J usage is TRBJ1-1; possible D gene TRBD1, 5 bases. The V end lost 1 base, the J end lost 2 bases, and 11 bases lay between the germline ends. This CDR3 has 15 amino acids. Germline lookup yields CDR1 SEHNR and CDR2 FQNEAQ (reference sequence). In DNA, the CDR3 is TGTGCCAGCAGCTTAGATCCAGGGTCTAACACTGAAGCTTTCTTT. This encodes CASSLDPGSNTEAFF. The full variable domain, rest sourced from reference TRBV7-9 and TRBJ1-1, is DTGVSQNPRHKITKRGQNVTFRCDPISEHNRLYWYRQTLGQGPEFLTYFQNEAQLEKSRLLSDRFSAERPKGSFSTLEIQRTEQGDSAMYLCASSLDPGSNTEAFFGQGTRLTVV.

This clone appeared a few times. The chain has TRBV5-1 and TRBJ2-1; the D gene is possibly TRBD2 (5 bases). Germline loops: CDR1 SGHRS, CDR2 YFSETQ. The CDR3 consists of 13 residues. Trimming removed 5 bases from V and 9 bases from J, with 15 bases in between. As DNA, the CDR3 is TGCGCCAGCAGGACAATCGGGGAAGGTGAGCAGTTCTTC. The encoded protein is CASRTIGEGEQFF.

The chain uses TRBV7-9 and TRBJ1-2, with 8 positions matching TRBD1. The CDR3 totals 15 residues. Losses at the gene ends were 3 bases for V and 4 bases for J; bases not matched to a gene: 7. The germline CDR1 and CDR2 sequences are SEHNR and FQNEAQ (reference sequence). Here the CDR3 DNA reads TGTGCCAGCAGCTTCAACGGACAGGGTGCCTATGGCTACACCTTC. Protein sequence: CASSFNGQGAYGYTF.

The gene calls are TRBV6-1 and TRBJ2-7; TRBD2 matches 8 bases. Trimming at V came to 3 bases and at J to 0 bases, leaving 7 bases not matched to a gene. This CDR3 contains 16 residues. CDR1 MNHNS and CDR2 SASEGT come from the germline V gene. The DNA of the CDR3 is TGTGCCAGCAGTGATATAGCGGGGAAACTCTCCTACGAGCAGTACTTC. It translates to CASSDIAGKLSYEQYF.

This sequence joins TRBV11-3 and TRBJ2-5; TRBD1 matches at 9 bases. The better agreement between TRBJ2-7 and the DNA end casts doubt on the J call. The V gene's germline CDR1 is SGHNT and CDR2 YENEEA. The CDR3 contains 15 residues. Written as DNA, the CDR3 is TGTGCCAGCAGCTTGGGCGGGACAGGGAAGTACGAGCAGTACTTC. Its translation is CASSLGGTGKYEQYF.

J is TRBJ1-2 and V is TRBV5-4, with 7 bases matching TRBD1. Germline CDR1 SGHNT, CDR2 YYREEE (reference sequence). The CDR3 consists of 14 residues. V lost 3 bases to trimming and J lost 4 bases; unmatched junction nucleotides: 6. The DNA for the CDR3 is TGTGCCAGCAGCTCCGGGACAGAGGTCTATGGCTACACCTTC. This translates into CASSSGTEVYGYTF.

The chain links TRBV5-4 to TRBJ2-5, with 7 bases that match TRBD1. Germline values: CDR1 SGHNT, CDR2 YYREEE (reference sequence). V lost 4 bases and J lost 5; bases outside the gene matches: 8. This CDR3 is 14 amino acids long. The CDR3 loop is CASSLLTGTETQYF. The CDR3 nucleotides are TGTGCCAGCAGCCTACTGACAGGGACGGAGACCCAGTACTTC.

The J gene is TRBJ1-2, the V gene TRBV7-2; the D gene is possibly TRBD1 (5 bases). The CDR3 sequence is 13 residues long. V was pared by 0 bases and J by 7 bases, with 9 bases between. The germline V gene encodes CDR1 SGHTA and CDR2 FQGNSA. The CDR3 coding sequence is TGTGCCAGCAGCTTAGCGGGCAGGGTTGGCTACACCTTC. Translated, it gives CASSLAGRVGYTF.

The count of this clone is one. CDR3 amino acids: CASSRQGASGANVLTF. The DNA for the CDR3 is TGTGCCAGCAGTCGACAGGGCGCCTCTGGGGCCAACGTCCTGACTTTC. The chain links TRBV2 to TRBJ2-6; TRBD1 aligns across 7 bases. The J segment lost 0 bases and the V segment lost 5 bases, leaving 4 bases of the junction unmatched. This CDR3 has 16 residues. Germline CDR1 is SNHLY and CDR2 is FYNNEI.

The V and J genes are TRBV3-1 (or the pseudogene TRBV3-2) and TRBJ1-5; D remains ambiguous. The V end was cut by 1 base, the J end by 3 bases, with 7 bases between. This CDR3 has 14 residues. From germline, CDR1 is LGHDT and CDR2 YNNKEL (reference sequence). Written as DNA, the CDR3 is TGTGCCAGCAGCCAAGTCAGGTCCAATCAGCCCCAGCATTTT. Protein sequence: CASSQVRSNQPQHF.

The genes are TRBV19 and TRBJ1-1; D remains unclear. Germline V gene data show CDR1 as LNHDA and CDR2 as SQIVND (reference sequence). V dropped 10 bases and J dropped 11 bases, with 17 bases sitting between them. This CDR3 has 11 residues. This CDR3 is CATKAGVRAFF. The CDR3, as DNA: TGTGCCACCAAGGCCGGGGTGAGGGCTTTCTTT.

This clone was seen only once. The chain uses TRBV11-2 and TRBJ2-7, with 8 bases aligning to TRBD2. This CDR3 is built from 16 residues. Germline CDR1 reads SGHAT; CDR2 reads FQNNGV. After removal of 3 bases from V and 5 bases from J, the junction contained 12 bases not matched to a gene. The CDR3 protein is CASSLGVSSGADEQYF. CDR3 DNA sequence: TGTGCCAGCAGCTTGGGGGTCAGTAGCGGGGCCGACGAGCAGTACTTC.

The chain has TRBV5-1 and TRBJ1-6; 9 bases are a match to TRBD1. Germline V gene lookup returns CDR1 SGHRS and CDR2 YFSETQ. This CDR3 has 16 residues. J gave up 7 bases and V 4 bases, and 9 bases lay outside the gene matches. CDR3 loop: CASSHEGGTGNSPLHF. The DNA for the CDR3 is TGCGCCAGCAGCCACGAGGGGGGGACAGGGAATTCACCCCTCCACTTT.

CDR3 residues: CASSPRANSPLHF. CDR3 nucleotides: TGTGCCAGCTCACCAAGAGCTAATTCACCCCTCCACTTT. V usage is TRBV18 and J usage is TRBJ1-6; no clear D. From germline, CDR1 is KGHSH and CDR2 LQKENI. The CDR3 extends over 13 amino acids. V lost 2 bases to trimming and J lost 6 bases, with 5 bases between them.

The chain employs TRBV5-6 and TRBJ1-5; D is undetermined. The V end was cut by 1 base, the J end by 5 bases, with 13 bases between. The CDR3 is 15 residues long. Germline CDR1 reads SGHDT; CDR2 reads YYEEEE. As DNA, the CDR3 is TGTGCCAGCAGCTTGACCGGGGTTGTCGATCAGCCCCAGCATTTT. Its protein product is CASSLTGVVDQPQHF.

This rearrangement joins TRBV11-1 to TRBJ2-7; 14 bases are shared with TRBD2. Per germline, CDR1 SGHAT and CDR2 FQDESV (reference sequence). The CDR3 consists of 16 residues. After removal of 6 bases from V and 3 bases from J, the junction contained 7 bases not matched to a gene. The chain's CDR3 is CASRPRTSGGFYEQYF. CDR3 DNA sequence: TGTGCCAGCAGGCCGAGGACTAGCGGGGGGTTCTACGAGCAGTACTTC.

The V and J genes are TRBV9 and TRBJ1-4, with TRBD1 matching 7 bases. Per germline, CDR1 SGDLS and CDR2 YYNGEE. The CDR3 extends over 14 amino acids. V shed 0 bases and J 7 bases; nucleotides not matched to a gene: 3. The CDR3 is CASSVGGGGEKLFF. The CDR3 DNA reads as TGTGCCAGCAGCGTAGGAGGGGGCGGTGAAAAACTGTTTTTT.